Listed below are T cell receptor beta chains from one sample, sequenced in a study of CD8 T cells in ankylosing spondylitis. TCRdb re-called the 5' RACE reads through MiXCR, storing one row per CDR3 protein. The sample consists of approximately 220,000 distinct CDR3 sequences, about 10% of them appearing once. Input material: blood, either unsorted or a sorted T cell fraction (not recorded which). These receptors originate from a male donor with ankylosing spondylitis or in good health (not recorded which). Each CDR3 is given with its conserved first and last residue. D genes are given only for firm matches. Clone size, where shown, is once, few, many, or a class for clones that have expanded.

d_gene	v_gene	j_gene	abundance	len	CDR3aa	CDR3nt
.	TRBV7-9	TRBJ1-1	few	12	CASSGAGTEAFF	TGTGCCAGCAGCGGGGCTGGCACTGAAGCTTTCTTT
.	TRBV5-1	TRBJ1-2	few	15	CASSLDRVSGYGYTF	TGCGCCAGCAGCTTGGACAGGGTATCGGGCTATGGCTACACCTTC
TRBD2	TRBV5-1	TRBJ2-5	few	15	CASSLVGGGEETQYF	TGCGCCAGCAGCTTGGTCGGCGGGGGAGAAGAGACCCAGTACTTC
.	TRBV24-1	TRBJ2-1	many	15	CASQMGARAYNEQFF	TGTGCCTCCCAGATGGGGGCCCGGGCCTACAATGAGCAGTTCTTC
TRBD1	TRBV7-2	TRBJ1-2	many	15	CASSLGQGQGGGYTF	TGTGCCAGCAGCTTAGGTCAGGGACAGGGAGGCGGCTACACCTTC
.	TRBV2	TRBJ1-5	few	14	CASSPEGLNQPQHF	TGTGCCAGCAGCCCCGAGGGACTTAATCAGCCCCAGCATTTT
.	TRBV5-1	TRBJ2-2	many	12	CASSPPPGELFF	TGCGCCAGCAGCCCTCCCCCCGGGGAGCTGTTTTTT
TRBD2	TRBV5-1	TRBJ2-7	.	15	CASSLGPAGTYEQYF	TGCGCCAGCAGCTTGGGGCCAGCGGGGACCTACGAGCAGTACTTC
TRBD2	TRBV9	TRBJ2-3	many	15	CASSVEAGPTRAQYF	TGTGCCAGCAGCGTAGAAGCGGGGCCGACCCGGGCGCAGTATTTT
TRBD2	TRBV20-1	TRBJ2-1	many	14	CSAFGAGAYNEQFF	TGCAGTGCTTTTGGAGCGGGGGCCTACAATGAGCAGTTCTTC
TRBD2	TRBV28	TRBJ2-5	.	15	CASSQTSGYQETQYF	TGTGCCAGCAGTCAGACTAGCGGGTACCAAGAGACCCAGTACTTC
.	TRBV7-2	TRBJ2-3	many	14	CASSRGGPGDTQYF	TGTGCCAGCAGTCGTGGGGGGCCTGGAGATACGCAGTATTTT
.	TRBV12-3/TRBV12-4	TRBJ2-6	.	16	CASSRQGKAGANVLTF	TGTGCCAGCAGTCGTCAGGGTAAAGCAGGGGCCAACGTCCTGACTTTC
.	TRBV5-6	TRBJ2-2	many	16	CASSLVGQLYTGELFF	TGTGCCAGCAGCTTGGTAGGACAGCTCTACACCGGGGAGCTGTTTTTT
.	TRBV7-2	TRBJ2-7	many	12	CASSFLSYEQYF	TGTGCCAGCAGCTTCCTCTCCTACGAGCAGTACTTC
TRBD2	TRBV28	TRBJ2-3	many	16	CASSFLSAGSTDTQYF	TGTGCCAGCAGTTTCCTTTCAGCGGGGAGCACAGATACGCAGTATTTT
TRBD2	TRBV29-1	TRBJ2-1	many	13	CSVTSDPGGEQFF	TGCAGCGTTACTAGCGACCCCGGGGGTGAGCAGTTCTTC
TRBD1	TRBV20-1	TRBJ2-7	.	14	CSALTGTGTNEQYF	TGCAGTGCTCTCACGGGGACAGGGACCAACGAGCAGTACTTC
.	TRBV24-1	TRBJ2-3	many	14	CATSDLRASDTQYF	TGTGCCACCAGTGATCTCCGGGCCTCCGATACGCAGTATTTT
.	TRBV7-2	TRBJ2-7	many	15	CASSLSSLAEYEQYF	TGTGCCAGCAGCTTAAGTAGTCTAGCTGAGTACGAGCAGTACTTC
.	TRBV5-1	TRBJ1-6	many	12	CASSLQDSPLHF	TGCGCCAGCAGCTTACAAGATTCACCCCTCCACTTT
.	TRBV7-9	TRBJ1-1	.	14	CASSLAPVHTEAFF	TGTGCCAGCAGCTTAGCGCCAGTTCACACTGAAGCTTTCTTT
TRBD1	TRBV12-3/TRBV12-4	TRBJ1-2	many	14	CASSLTGQAHGYTF	TGTGCCAGCAGTTTAACGGGACAGGCCCATGGCTACACCTTC
TRBD2	TRBV6-1	TRBJ2-5	.	16	CASRGTSGGYEETQYF	TGTGCCAGCAGGGGGACTAGCGGGGGTTATGAAGAGACCCAGTACTTC
.	TRBV6-5	TRBJ1-5	many	14	CASSYLVGVQPQHF	TGTGCCAGCAGTTACTTAGTAGGGGTTCAGCCCCAGCATTTT
TRBD1	TRBV5-1	TRBJ1-4	many	15	CASSGTGTGTEKLFF	TGCGCCAGCAGCGGCACCGGGACAGGGACTGAAAAACTGTTTTTT
.	TRBV20-1	TRBJ2-5	many	13	CSARPTLQETQYF	TGCAGTGCTAGGCCTACCCTACAAGAGACCCAGTACTTC
.	TRBV10-2	TRBJ2-1	many	12	CASSEGYNEQFF	TGCGCCAGCAGTGAGGGATACAATGAGCAGTTCTTC
TRBD2	TRBV7-9	TRBJ2-7	.	14	CASSFGGAAYEQYF	TGTGCCAGCAGCTTCGGGGGGGCGGCCTACGAGCAGTACTTC
.	TRBV20-1	TRBJ2-3	many	14	CSAKKGMGTDTQYF	TGCAGTGCAAAAAAGGGGATGGGCACAGATACGCAGTATTTT
.	TRBV28	TRBJ2-7	few	15	CASSPGHTYSYEQYF	TGTGCCAGCAGTCCGGGACATACCTACTCCTACGAGCAGTACTTC
TRBD2	TRBV24-1	TRBJ2-1	many	18	CATSDLSASGGDYNEQFF	TGTGCCACCAGTGATTTATCGGCTAGCGGGGGTGATTACAATGAGCAGTTCTTC
TRBD1	TRBV12-3/TRBV12-4	TRBJ2-3	few	15	CASSLQGVSTDTQYF	TGTGCCAGCAGCCTACAGGGGGTTAGCACAGATACGCAGTATTTT
TRBD2	TRBV20-1	TRBJ2-3	many	13	CSATSGGADTQYF	TGCAGTGCGACTAGCGGGGGAGCAGATACGCAGTATTTT
TRBD1	TRBV28	TRBJ1-5	.	17	CASSPTPDRGRNQPQHF	TGTGCCAGCAGTCCCACTCCGGACAGGGGGCGAAATCAGCCCCAGCATTTT
.	TRBV29-1	TRBJ2-2	many	16	CSVDLGYGANTGELFF	TGCAGCGTTGATTTAGGGTACGGAGCGAACACCGGGGAGCTGTTTTTT
TRBD1	TRBV18	TRBJ1-1	few	16	CASSPGTGGANTEAFF	TGTGCCAGCTCACCGGGAACAGGGGGGGCGAACACTGAAGCTTTCTTT
.	TRBV7-9	TRBJ2-3	.	13	CTSSFSIEDTQYF	TGTACCAGCAGCTTTAGTATCGAAGATACGCAGTATTTT
TRBD2	TRBV5-1	TRBJ2-1	many	15	CASSFPAGGLDEQFF	TGCGCCAGCAGCTTTCCAGCGGGGGGGCTAGATGAGCAGTTCTTC
.	TRBV10-3	TRBJ1-1	many	15	CAIRLQGTLNTEAFF	TGTGCCATCAGATTACAGGGAACCCTGAACACTGAAGCTTTCTTT
TRBD1	TRBV6-5	TRBJ1-6	few	18	CASSYSPQDRGGNSPLHF	TGTGCCAGCAGTTACTCGCCCCAGGACAGGGGCGGGAATTCACCCCTCCACTTT
TRBD1	TRBV2	TRBJ2-2	many	14	CASSEQGASGELFF	TGTGCCAGCAGTGAACAGGGGGCATCCGGGGAGCTGTTTTTT
.	TRBV5-4	TRBJ2-3	few	16	CASSPDLAQMGDTQYF	TGTGCCAGCAGTCCGGATCTAGCGCAAATGGGGGATACGCAGTATTTT
.	TRBV25-1	TRBJ1-4	.	16	CASSEWGSSTNEKLFF	TGTGCCAGCAGTGAATGGGGCAGTTCAACTAATGAAAAACTGTTTTTT
TRBD1	TRBV6-1	TRBJ2-1	few	16	CASRGQGSNSYNEQFF	TGTGCCAGCAGGGGACAGGGATCGAACTCCTACAATGAGCAGTTCTTC
.	TRBV5-6	TRBJ2-4	many	14	CASSFDRLENIQYF	TGTGCCAGCAGCTTCGACAGGTTGGAAAACATTCAGTACTTC
.	TRBV7-9	TRBJ2-1	many	16	CASSPQGRSSYNEQFF	TGTGCCAGCAGCCCCCAGGGCCGGAGCTCCTACAATGAGCAGTTCTTC
.	TRBV28	TRBJ2-5	.	16	CASLEGGTEFQETQYF	TGTGCCAGTCTCGAGGGAGGGACAGAGTTTCAAGAGACCCAGTACTTC
.	TRBV20-1	TRBJ2-1	few	13	CSAEGESYNEQFF	TGCAGTGCTGAGGGAGAGTCCTACAATGAGCAGTTCTTC
.	TRBV12-3/TRBV12-4	TRBJ1-1	many	15	CASSPHRDGNTEAFF	TGTGCCAGCAGTCCCCACCGGGACGGGAACACTGAAGCTTTCTTT
.	TRBV7-8	TRBJ1-3	many	14	CASSLPKPGNTIYF	TGTGCCAGCAGCCTGCCGAAACCTGGAAACACCATATATTTT
.	TRBV9	TRBJ1-1	.	16	CASSVGGSGGNTEAFF	TGTGCCAGCAGCGTAGGCGGATCCGGGGGGAACACTGAAGCTTTCTTT
.	TRBV5-1	TRBJ2-5	.	11	CASTRQETQYF	TGCGCCAGCACCAGGCAAGAGACCCAGTACTTC
TRBD1	TRBV12-3/TRBV12-4	TRBJ2-5	few	16	CASSPTGGQGIETQYF	TGTGCCAGCAGTCCTACCGGGGGACAGGGCATAGAGACCCAGTACTTC
TRBD1	TRBV5-1	TRBJ1-2	.	14	CASSLQTGGYGYTF	TGCGCCAGCAGCCTCCAGACAGGGGGCTATGGCTACACCTTC